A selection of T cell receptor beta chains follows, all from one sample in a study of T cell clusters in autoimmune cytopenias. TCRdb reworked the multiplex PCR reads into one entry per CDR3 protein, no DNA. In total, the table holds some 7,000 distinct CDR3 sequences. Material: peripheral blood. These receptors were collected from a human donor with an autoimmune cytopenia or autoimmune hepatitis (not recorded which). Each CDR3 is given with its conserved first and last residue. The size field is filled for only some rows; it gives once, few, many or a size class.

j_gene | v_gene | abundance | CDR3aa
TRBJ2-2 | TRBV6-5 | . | CASRPPTNTGELFF
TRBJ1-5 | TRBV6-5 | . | CASSDGTANQPQHF
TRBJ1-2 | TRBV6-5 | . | CASSATPVNYGYTF
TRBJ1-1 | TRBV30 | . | CACVTWNEAFF
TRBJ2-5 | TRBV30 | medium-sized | CAWTSTQETQYF
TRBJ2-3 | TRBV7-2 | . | CASSPTSGGGTDTQYF
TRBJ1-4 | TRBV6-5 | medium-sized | CASSYLVGEKLFF
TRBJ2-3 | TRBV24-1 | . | CATSDPLTDTQYF
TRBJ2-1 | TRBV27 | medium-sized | CASSLSGAHNEQFF
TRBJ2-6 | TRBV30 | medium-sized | CAWSGRGQGAAGANVLTF
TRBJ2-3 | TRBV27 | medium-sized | CASSLDRVGTQYF
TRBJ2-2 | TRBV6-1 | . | CASSEYRSGELFF
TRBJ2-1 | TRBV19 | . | CASTTLQSSYNEQFF
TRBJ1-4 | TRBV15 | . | CATSSYMGEKLFF
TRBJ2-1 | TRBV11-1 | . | CASSLAPSRIWQFF
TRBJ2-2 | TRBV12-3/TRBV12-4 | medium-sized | CASSLRTNTGELFF
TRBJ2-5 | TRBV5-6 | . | CASSLIVATGALQETQYF
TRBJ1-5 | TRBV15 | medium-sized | CATSSSNSQPQHF
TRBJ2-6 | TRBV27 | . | CASGNSGANVLTF
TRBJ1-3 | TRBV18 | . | CASSPGVNTIYF
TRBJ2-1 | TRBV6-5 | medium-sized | CASSSLTSGSHNEQFF
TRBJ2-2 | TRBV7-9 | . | CASHNSGRYTGELFF
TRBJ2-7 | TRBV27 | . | CATGDGILYEQYF
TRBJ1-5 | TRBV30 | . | CAWAGPSANQPQHF
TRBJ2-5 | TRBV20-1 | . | CSAARGGRETQYF
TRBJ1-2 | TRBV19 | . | CASSTQRAVRGPSVYGYTF
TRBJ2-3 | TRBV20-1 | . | CSAMAPLSRGDTQYF